The 28 T cell receptor beta chains in this list originate from one sample, sequenced in a study of cytomegalovirus exposure and HLA in healthy donors. A multiplex PCR was run with 60 Vbeta primers and 13 Jbeta primers. Method: immunoSEQ multiplex PCR; TCRdb's copy keeps in-frame clones and lacks some. The sample has some 160,000 clones; 65% to 85% are singletons. The sample consisted of PBMCs. The receptors were sampled from a woman aged 18-29 years in good health and CMV-seronegative.

The chain recombines TRBV6-8 with TRBJ1-5; 12 bases map to TRBD1. V was clipped by 6 bases and J by 6 bases; unmatched bases: 9. Germline V gives CDR1 MNHGY, CDR2 SAAAGT. The CDR3 is 16 residues long. In DNA form, the CDR3 reads TGTGCCAGCAGCCGACCGGGACAGGGGGCCTTTCAGCCCCAGCATTTT. It is translated as CASSRPGQGAFQPQHF.

This clone was observed a few times. J is TRBJ2-5 and V is TRBV6-1; the match to TRBD2 covers 10 bases. The J segment lost 4 bases and the V segment lost 0 bases, leaving 2 bases of the junction unmatched. Germline CDR1 is MNHNS and CDR2 is SASEGT. The length of the CDR3 is 15 residues. The CDR3 sequence is CASSEALAGGETQYF. The CDR3 DNA sequence: TGTGCCAGCAGTGAAGCGTTAGCGGGGGGAGAGACCCAGTACTTC.

This clone was recorded only once. The chain combines TRBV6-1 with TRBJ1-3, with D maybe TRBD1 (6 bases). Trimming removed 6 bases from V and 4 bases from J, with 10 bases in between. The CDR3 length is 13 residues. Germline lookup yields CDR1 MNHNS and CDR2 SASEGT. The CDR3 nucleotides read TGTGCCAGCAGCCTAGGACAGGGAAACACCATATATTTT. As protein: CASSLGQGNTIYF.

This chain uses TRBV30 with TRBJ2-3, with 8 bases aligning to TRBD2. The CDR3 runs 13 residues. Trimming removed 4 bases from V and 0 bases from J; junction bases left unmatched: 0. Germline CDR1 and CDR2: GTSNPN and SVGIG (reference sequence). CDR3 amino acids: CAWTSGSTDTQYF. CDR3 DNA sequence: TGTGCCTGGACTAGCGGGAGCACAGATACGCAGTATTTT.

This chain connects TRBV7-9 to TRBJ1-4; D gene unclear. Trimming took off 5 bases at V and 12 bases at J, with 13 bases between the two ends. The CDR3 runs 12 residues. Germline-derived CDR1 and CDR2 are SEHNR and FQNEAQ (reference sequence). The CDR3 nucleotides are TGTGCCAGCAGCCCTTCGACTTGGGAACTGTTTTTT. This encodes CASSPSTWELFF.

The chain couples TRBV5-1 to TRBJ2-1, with 8 bases aligning to TRBD1. CDR3 length equals 17 residues. Germline V lookup: CDR1 SGHRS, CDR2 YFSETQ. The J segment lost 3 bases and the V segment lost 0 bases, leaving 8 bases of the junction unmatched. For the CDR3, the DNA is TGCGCCAGCAGCTTGGGGTCCTGGACAGGGTACTACAATGAGCAGTTCTTC. Translation gives CASSLGSWTGYYNEQFF.

This chain connects TRBV30 to TRBJ1-4; D is unresolved. Per the germline V gene, CDR1 is GTSNPN and CDR2 is SVGIG (reference sequence). This CDR3 is built from 11 residues. Trimming left V 2 bases short and J 8 bases short, with 6 bases between. CDR3 in amino acids: CAWSPGEKLFF. CDR3 nucleotide sequence: TGTGCCTGGAGTCCGGGGGAAAAACTGTTTTTT.

In its sample, this clone was seen a few times. V and J are TRBV6-5 and TRBJ1-6, with D unclear. The CDR3 consists of 16 residues. V was shortened by 4 bases and J by 5 bases, with 15 bases between the two germline ends. Germline V gives CDR1 MNHEY, CDR2 SVGAGI. CDR3 sequence: CASSSRGQWNNSPLHF. The CDR3 DNA reads as TGTGCCAGCAGTTCTCGGGGTCAGTGGAATAATTCACCCCTCCACTTT.

This chain links TRBV29-1 with TRBJ1-2, with TRBD1 as a possible D gene (5 bases). This CDR3 region has 16 residues. Germline V gives CDR1 SQVTM, CDR2 ANQGSEA. The V gene lost 4 bases and the J gene lost 0 bases, with 18 bases spanning the gap. The CDR3 sequence is CSVGTPISFSNYGYTF. CDR3 nucleotides: TGCAGCGTTGGGACACCCATCTCCTTTTCTAACTATGGCTACACCTTC.

This clone has only a few counts. The gene calls are TRBV2 and TRBJ2-5, with TRBD2 identical over 12 bases. V trimming: 8 bases; J trimming: 1 base; junction bases outside the gene matches: 5. The CDR3 totals 15 residues. Germline values: CDR1 SNHLY, CDR2 FYNNEI. The CDR3 sequence: CASGTSGGLQETQYF. DNA for the CDR3: TGTGCCAGCGGTACTAGCGGGGGGCTCCAAGAGACCCAGTACTTC.

The J gene is TRBJ1-1, the V gene TRBV5-4; D gene uncertain. Trimming removed 0 bases from V and 0 bases from J, with 9 bases in between. In germline, CDR1 is SGHNT, CDR2 YYREEE (reference sequence). The CDR3 has 15 amino acids. CDR3 sequence reads: CASSLDTAVNTEAFF. In nucleotides, the CDR3 is TGTGCCAGCAGCTTGGATACAGCCGTGAACACTGAAGCTTTCTTT.

This clone has just a few counts. V usage is TRBV7-8 and J usage is TRBJ1-1; 9 bases are a match to TRBD1. Per germline, CDR1 SGHVS and CDR2 FQNEAQ. Losses at the gene ends were 3 bases for V and 1 base for J; bases not matched to a gene: 3. This CDR3 comprises 15 residues. Written as DNA, the CDR3 is TGTGCCAGCAGCTTGAGACAGGGGGGGAACACTGAAGCTTTCTTT. Its protein product is CASSLRQGGNTEAFF.

The rearrangement uses TRBV6-5 and TRBJ1-3, with 7 nucleotides matching TRBD1. With V trimmed by 6 bases and J by 0 bases, 5 bases remained unmatched. The CDR3 sequence is 15 residues long. The germline V gene has CDR1 MNHEY and CDR2 SVGAGI. The CDR3 sequence: CASSRTGDSGNTIYF. CDR3 coding DNA: TGTGCCAGCAGCCGGACAGGCGACTCTGGAAACACCATATATTTT.

The chain uses TRBV4-1 and TRBJ1-5; no clear D. Per the germline V gene, CDR1 is MGHRA and CDR2 is YSYEKL. The V gene lost 1 base and the J gene lost 2 bases, with 18 bases spanning the gap. The CDR3 consists of 18 residues. CDR3 in amino acids: CASSQVNLIDIGNQPQHF. In DNA, the CDR3 is TGCGCCAGCAGCCAAGTTAATCTTATAGACATAGGCAATCAGCCCCAGCATTTT.

This chain connects TRBV6-4 to TRBJ1-5, with TRBD1 matching 7 bases. This CDR3 is 13 amino acids long. J gave up 4 bases and V 6 bases, and 3 bases lay outside the gene matches. Germline V gene data show CDR1 as MRHNA and CDR2 as SNTAGT. The CDR3 nucleotides read TGTGCCAGCAGCCGACAGGGAAATCAGCCCCAGCATTTT. Translation: CASSRQGNQPQHF.

This chain connects TRBV7-8 to TRBJ1-2; D remains unclear. The ends were cut back, 1 base at V and 8 bases at J, with 14 bases in the middle. CDR1 and CDR2 from the germline V gene are SGHVS and FQNEAQ. This CDR3 spans 14 amino acids. The CDR3 bases are TGTGCCAGCAGCTTAGAGCGTCGGCATCACGGCTACACCTTC. Its protein is CASSLERRHHGYTF.

The chain carries TRBV18 and TRBJ2-2; tentative D call: TRBD1 (7 bases). Trimming took 4 bases from V and 2 from J, leaving 17 bases between them. The germline CDR1 and CDR2 sequences are KGHSH and LQKENI. This CDR3 comprises 17 residues. Written as DNA, the CDR3 is TGTGCCAGCTCACTACAACGCGGGACAGCCAACACCGGGGAGCTGTTTTTT. Its translation: CASSLQRGTANTGELFF.

The chain carries TRBV9 and TRBJ1-3, with D maybe TRBD1 (5 bases). The V end was cut by 4 bases, the J end by 0 bases, with 8 bases between. CDR3 size: 14 residues. Germline V lookup: CDR1 SGDLS, CDR2 YYNGEE. The CDR3 is CASSTDSSGNTIYF. CDR3 DNA sequence: TGTGCCAGCAGCACCGACAGCTCTGGAAACACCATATATTTT.

The chain joins TRBV11-2 to TRBJ1-5, with 8 bases that match TRBD1. The CDR3 loop spans 19 amino acids. CDR1 SGHAT and CDR2 FQNNGV come from the germline V gene. J was trimmed by 0 bases and V by 0 bases; bases with no gene match: 10. CDR3 sequence: CASSLDQYRGVFSNQPQHF. CDR3 nucleotide sequence: TGTGCCAGCAGCTTAGATCAGTACAGGGGGGTTTTTAGCAATCAGCCCCAGCATTTT.

The chain couples TRBV4-1 to TRBJ2-3; 9 bases are shared with TRBD2. V lost 6 bases to trimming and J lost 1 base; unmatched junction nucleotides: 2. Germline V gene data show CDR1 as MGHRA and CDR2 as YSYEKL. CDR3 length: 14 amino acids. The CDR3 sequence: CASSLAGGTDTQYF. The CDR3 DNA sequence: TGCGCCAGCAGTTTAGCGGGAGGCACAGATACGCAGTATTTT.

The genes are TRBV5-1 and TRBJ2-3; no clear D. This CDR3 region has 15 residues. V dropped 0 bases and J dropped 2 bases, with 10 bases sitting between them. CDR1 and CDR2 from the germline V gene are SGHRS and YFSETQ. CDR3: CASSLEAFHTDTQYF. The DNA of the CDR3 is TGCGCCAGCAGCTTGGAAGCCTTCCACACAGATACGCAGTATTTT.

The DNA for the CDR3 is TGTGCCAGCAGTTACGGAGCTGGGGGGAGCACCTACGAGCAGTACTTC. Translated, it gives CASSYGAGGSTYEQYF. The chain links TRBV6-5 to TRBJ2-7; tentatively, D is TRBD2 (6 bases). Per germline, CDR1 MNHEY and CDR2 SVGAGI. Trimming left V 2 bases short and J 2 bases short, with 16 bases between. CDR3 length: 16 residues.

The gene calls are TRBV10-3 and TRBJ1-3, with D hard to call. Germline V gives CDR1 ENHRY, CDR2 SYGVKD. CDR3 length: 15 amino acids. Trimming left V 3 bases short and J 0 bases short, with 9 bases between. The CDR3 region has the DNA TGTGCCATCAGTGATACGGGTCTCTCTGGAAACACCATATATTTT. Protein sequence: CAISDTGLSGNTIYF.

The rearrangement links TRBV2 to TRBJ1-2, with a tentative D call TRBD1 (5 bases). The germline gives CDR1 SNHLY, CDR2 FYNNEI. Trimming shortened V by 3 bases and J by 8 bases, and 19 bases separated the two germline ends. The CDR3 loop spans 15 amino acids. The CDR3 protein is CASSELGVAGPGYTF. The CDR3 DNA sequence: TGTGCCAGCAGTGAGTTAGGGGTGGCAGGGCCCGGCTACACCTTC.

Turning to this clone: Mismatch with germline at one junction end may stem from a read error. The chain combines TRBV9 with TRBJ2-6, with D possibly TRBD1 on 5 matching bases. Germline V gene data show CDR1 as SGDLS and CDR2 as YYNGEE. The CDR3 contains 16 residues. For the CDR3, the DNA is TGTGCCAGCAGCACCCGACAGTTGTCTGGGGCCAACGGCCTGACTTTC. Protein product: CASSTRQLSGANGLTF.

The rearrangement links TRBV29-1 to TRBJ2-3; 7 nucleotides match TRBD2. Germline loops: CDR1 SQVTM, CDR2 ANQGSEA. The trim removed 3 bases at V and 2 bases at J, leaving 8 bases unmatched. The CDR3 covers 15 residues. CDR3 sequence: CSVDGGGVLTDTQYF. The CDR3, as DNA: TGCAGCGTTGACGGCGGGGGTGTACTCACAGATACGCAGTATTTT.

The chain is built from TRBV30 and TRBJ1-2; D is undetermined. The CDR3 extends over 15 amino acids. CDR1 and CDR2 (germline): GTSNPN, SVGIG (reference sequence). Trimming cost V 0 bases and J 6 bases, with 17 bases left between them. CDR3 nucleotide sequence: TGTGCCTGGAGTGTAGGGAAGTCGGGATTTAATGGCTACACCTTC. Its protein product is CAWSVGKSGFNGYTF.

The genes are TRBV5-1 and TRBJ2-3; D is undetermined. Germline V gene data show CDR1 as SGHRS and CDR2 as YFSETQ. The CDR3 consists of 13 residues. Trimming removed 0 bases at V and 5 bases at J, with 7 bases between. CDR3 DNA: TGCGCCAGCAGCTTGGACGCAGGAGATACGCAGTATTTT. Translated: CASSLDAGDTQYF.